The 31 T cell receptor beta chains reported below all come from one sample, sequenced in a study of shared clonotypes between healthy human individuals. CD8 cells regarded as naive lacked CD45RO, were positively chosen for CCR7, and omitted terminally differentiated effector memory CD45RA+ cells. Only in-frame clones appear in the TCRdb table, and some are missing; sequencing was by immunoSEQ multiplex PCR. The sample has roughly 810,000 clones; approximately 96% are singletons. Material for sequencing was naive CD8+ T cells sorted from blood. The receptors shown here come from a man aged 25 to 40 in good health.

This clone was counted once. The V call is TRBV11-2, the J call TRBJ1-1, with D possibly TRBD1 on 6 matching bases. CDR3 length equals 15 residues. Germline CDR1 is SGHAT and CDR2 is FQNNGV. The ends were cut back, 5 bases at V and 0 bases at J, with 13 bases in the middle. CDR3 bases: TGTGCCAGCAGCAACCGCAGGGGAATGAACACTGAAGCTTTCTTT. Its protein is CASSNRRGMNTEAFF.

This sequence joins TRBV7-6 and TRBJ2-1, with 9 bases aligning to TRBD2. The CDR3 length is 16 residues. Germline V gene data show CDR1 as SGHVS and CDR2 as FNYEAQ. The V and J ends lost 4 bases and 8 bases, in that order; junction bases with no gene match: 12. The CDR3 sequence is CASSYEREAPFHEQFF. The DNA for the CDR3 is TGTGCCAGCAGCTACGAGCGGGAGGCCCCTTTCCATGAGCAGTTCTTC.

The chain recombines TRBV7-9 with TRBJ2-3; perhaps TRBD2 as D (7 bases). CDR3 length equals 14 residues. The germline gives CDR1 SEHNR, CDR2 FQNEAQ (reference sequence). V was clipped by 2 bases and J by 7 bases, with 13 bases between them. The CDR3 DNA reads TGTGCCAGCAGCTTAAAGGGGGGGACCTATACGCAGTATTTT. As protein: CASSLKGGTYTQYF.

The chain uses TRBV5-1 and TRBJ1-3; TRBD1 agrees at 7 bases. The CDR3 length is 15 residues. V trimming: 2 bases; J trimming: 0 bases; junction bases outside the gene matches: 2. Germline lookup yields CDR1 SGHRS and CDR2 YFSETQ. The CDR3 nucleotides are TGCGCCAGCAGCTTAGGGGACAGCTCTGGAAACACCATATATTTT. The encoded protein is CASSLGDSSGNTIYF.

The genes are TRBV7-9 and TRBJ2-1; 11 bases map to TRBD1. The trim removed 0 bases at V and 6 bases at J, leaving 4 bases unmatched. Per germline, CDR1 SEHNR and CDR2 FQNEAQ (reference sequence). The length of the CDR3 is 16 residues. This chain's CDR3 is CASSLAPGQGGNEQFF. CDR3 sequence (DNA): TGTGCCAGCAGCTTAGCCCCGGGACAGGGGGGCAATGAGCAGTTCTTC.

The chain links TRBV5-5 to TRBJ2-3; 9 bases are shared with TRBD1. The CDR3 covers 15 residues. Germline trimming cut 4 bases from V and 1 base from J; bases unmatched to any gene: 4. Germline CDR1 is SGHKS and CDR2 is YYEKEE (reference sequence). The CDR3 DNA follows: TGTGCCAGCAGCATACAGGGGGCCGGCACAGATACGCAGTATTTT. This translates into CASSIQGAGTDTQYF.

The rearrangement uses TRBV19 and TRBJ2-1, with 12 bases identical to TRBD1. This CDR3 is built from 16 residues. J was trimmed by 5 bases and V by 7 bases; bases with no gene match: 9. The germline CDR1 and CDR2 sequences are LNHDA and SQIVND (reference sequence). DNA of the CDR3: TGTGCCAGTAACATTACGGGACAGGGGGCCAACAATGAGCAGTTCTTC. Its translation is CASNITGQGANNEQFF. The full variable domain, its missing parts supplied by reference TRBV19 and TRBJ2-1, is DGGITQSPKYLFRKEGQNVTLSCEQNLNHDAMYWYRQDPGQGLRLIYYSQIVNDFQKGDIAEGYSVSREKKESFPLTVTSAQKNPTAFYLCASNITGQGANNEQFFGPGTRLTVL.

A single count supports this clone. The chain employs TRBV7-8 and TRBJ2-7; tentatively, D is TRBD2 (6 bases). Germline CDR1 and CDR2: SGHVS and FQNEAQ. The CDR3 is 15 residues long. V was trimmed by 3 bases and J by 3 bases, leaving 15 bases between them. CDR3 DNA: TGTGCCAGCAGCTTCCCAGGGCGGGACGTCTACGAGCAGTACTTC. Encoded protein: CASSFPGRDVYEQYF. Looking up the rest from reference TRBV7-8 and TRBJ2-7 gives the full variable domain: GAGVSQSPRYKVAKRGQDVALRCDPISGHVSLFWYQQALGQGPEFLTYFQNEAQLDKSGLPSDRFFAERPEGSVSTLKIQRTQQEDSAVYLCASSFPGRDVYEQYFGPGTRLTVT.

The chain combines TRBV27 with TRBJ2-7; 7 nucleotides align to TRBD2. The CDR3 is 12 amino acids. From germline, CDR1 is MNHEY and CDR2 SMNVEV (reference sequence). The J segment lost 6 bases and the V segment lost 7 bases, leaving 6 bases of the junction unmatched. CDR3 loop: CASKGGPGEQYF. CDR3 nucleotides: TGTGCCAGCAAGGGAGGGCCCGGCGAGCAGTACTTC.

Here the CDR3 reads CASSLFDEGGSTYEQYF. The CDR3 DNA reads as TGTGCCAGCAGTTTATTTGATGAGGGCGGGAGTACATACGAGCAGTACTTC. The chain employs TRBV27 and TRBJ2-7; TRBD2 aligns across 7 bases. Per the germline V gene, CDR1 is MNHEY and CDR2 is SMNVEV (reference sequence). The V gene end was trimmed by 1 base and the J gene end by 4 bases; junction bases not matched to a gene: 13. The CDR3 runs 17 residues.

This chain uses TRBV27 with TRBJ2-7, with 7 bases fitting TRBD2. The germline gives CDR1 MNHEY, CDR2 SMNVEV (reference sequence). With V trimmed by 3 bases and J by 0 bases, 5 bases remained unmatched. The CDR3 has 15 amino acids. In nucleotides, the CDR3 is TGTGCCAGCAGTTTTGCGGGAGATAGCTCCTACGAGCAGTACTTC. Its translation is CASSFAGDSSYEQYF.

Comment on this clone: Additional DNA sequences in this sample encode the identical CDR3. V usage is TRBV6-1 and J usage is TRBJ2-7; tentatively, D is TRBD1 (5 bases). The V end was cut by 8 bases, the J end by 1 base, with 9 bases between. Per germline, CDR1 MNHNS and CDR2 SASEGT. This CDR3 has 12 amino acids. The CDR3 DNA reads as TGTGCCAGCCGAGACAGTTCCTACGAGCAGTACTTC. Translating it yields CASRDSSYEQYF.

This rearrangement joins TRBV7-3 to TRBJ2-1; TRBD2 might be the D (5 bases). Between the trimmed V and J ends, which lost 2 bases and 4 bases, there was a span of 12 bases. CDR3 length: 15 residues. Germline V lookup: CDR1 SGHTA, CDR2 FQGTGA. The CDR3 DNA is TGTGCCAGCAGCTTATACCCAAGCGGTTACAATGAGCAGTTCTTC. Encoded protein: CASSLYPSGYNEQFF.

Here the CDR3 DNA reads TGTGCCAGCAGCACGCAATTCTTATCCTACGAGCAGTACTTC. This codes for CASSTQFLSYEQYF. The V and J genes are TRBV5-6 and TRBJ2-7; no clear D gene. The CDR3 loop spans 14 amino acids. Trimming stripped 4 bases from V and 1 base from J, with 12 bases between. Germline V gene data show CDR1 as SGHDT and CDR2 as YYEEEE. Drawing the rest from reference TRBV5-6 and TRBJ2-7, the complete variable domain is DAGVTQSPTHLIKTRGQQVTLRCSPKSGHDTVSWYQQALGQGPQFIFQYYEEEERQRGNFPDRFSGHQFPNYSSELNVNALLLGDSALYLCASSTQFLSYEQYFGPGTRLTVT.

The V gene is TRBV5-1, the J gene TRBJ2-1; TRBD2 aligns across 15 bases. With 2 bases clipped from V and 7 bases from J, the junction kept 4 bases outside the gene matches. The CDR3 runs to 16 residues. From germline, CDR1 is SGHRS and CDR2 YFSETQ. The CDR3, as DNA: TGCGCCAGCAGCTTCGGACTAGCGGGAGGGTTTAATGAGCAGTTCTTC. Translated: CASSFGLAGGFNEQFF.

The chain uses TRBV7-9 and TRBJ2-5; the match to TRBD2 covers 9 bases. CDR1 is SEHNR, CDR2 FQNEAQ, per germline (reference sequence). The trim removed 4 bases at V and 0 bases at J, leaving 3 bases unmatched. The CDR3 has 15 residues. CDR3 protein: CASSSLAGYQETQYF. CDR3 bases: TGTGCCAGCAGCTCTCTAGCGGGGTACCAAGAGACCCAGTACTTC.

The rearrangement joins TRBV18 to TRBJ2-5; TRBD2 matches at 7 bases. CDR1 KGHSH and CDR2 LQKENI come from the germline V gene. The CDR3 contains 15 residues. V shed 3 bases and J 4 bases; nucleotides not matched to a gene: 8. The CDR3 DNA is TGTGCCAGCTCACCCGCGGCGGGAGAAGGAGAGACCCAGTACTTC. The encoded protein is CASSPAAGEGETQYF.

Only a few counts were recorded for this clone. The chain employs TRBV7-2 and TRBJ2-1; TRBD2 aligns across 12 bases. The CDR3 loop spans 15 amino acids. With 4 bases clipped from V and 9 bases from J, the junction kept 7 bases outside the gene matches. CDR1 is SGHTA, CDR2 FQGNSA, per germline. This CDR3 reads CASSSRLAGEGEQFF. CDR3 in DNA: TGTGCCAGCAGCTCACGACTAGCGGGAGAGGGTGAGCAGTTCTTC.

This chain uses TRBV5-1 with TRBJ1-2; no clear D gene. Germline-derived CDR1 and CDR2 are SGHRS and YFSETQ. The V and J ends lost 0 bases and 0 bases respectively, with 12 bases between them. The CDR3 contains 16 residues. The CDR3 DNA reads TGCGCCAGCAGCTTGGATTTCGGGGAGGCTAACTATGGCTACACCTTC. Amino acid sequence: CASSLDFGEANYGYTF. Using reference TRBV5-1 and TRBJ1-2 for the parts outside the CDR3, the full variable domain is KAGVTQTPRYLIKTRGQQVTLSCSPISGHRSVSWYQQTPGQGLQFLFEYFSETQRNKGNFPGRFSGRQFSNSRSEMNVSTLELGDSALYLCASSLDFGEANYGYTFGSGTRLTVV.

This clone was seen only once. The chain combines TRBV18 with TRBJ2-1; no definite D call. Deletions cut 0 bases from V and 6 bases from J, with 9 bases between. The CDR3 loop spans 14 amino acids. From germline, CDR1 is KGHSH and CDR2 LQKENI. The CDR3 loop is CASSPPSGFNEQFF. DNA of the CDR3: TGTGCCAGCTCACCACCATCTGGGTTCAATGAGCAGTTCTTC.

The J gene is TRBJ2-7, the V gene TRBV11-2; D perhaps matches TRBD1 (6 bases). V was trimmed by 0 bases and J by 3 bases, leaving 15 bases between them. The CDR3 totals 16 residues. Germline V gene sequence: CDR1 SGHAT, CDR2 FQNNGV. CDR3 residues: CASSLEPRDKLYEQYF. CDR3 DNA sequence: TGTGCCAGCAGCTTAGAACCGAGGGACAAACTCTACGAGCAGTACTTC.

The V and J genes are TRBV9 and TRBJ1-5; perhaps TRBD1 as D (6 bases). CDR3 length equals 15 residues. Trimming removed 4 bases at V and 0 bases at J, with 11 bases between. Germline lookup yields CDR1 SGDLS and CDR2 YYNGEE. CDR3 residues: CASSPGGSSNQPQHF. CDR3 DNA sequence: TGTGCCAGCAGCCCTGGGGGCAGTAGCAATCAGCCCCAGCATTTT.

The DNA for the CDR3 is TGCGCCAGCAGCTACCGGGACAGGGGGGAAGATACGCAGTATTTT. Its protein product is CASSYRDRGEDTQYF. The chain couples TRBV4-1 to TRBJ2-3; 11 bases align to TRBD1. Germline V CDR1 and CDR2: MGHRA, YSYEKL. V was pared by 5 bases and J by 5 bases, with 6 bases of the junction left unmatched. This CDR3 region has 15 residues.

This clone was observed a single time. V is TRBV2 and J is TRBJ1-2; D remains ambiguous. The V end lost 7 bases, the J end lost 7 bases, and 13 bases lay between the germline ends. Germline V gene lookup returns CDR1 SNHLY and CDR2 FYNNEI. This CDR3 is built from 12 residues. The CDR3 sequence: CASNRRDSGYTF. The CDR3, as DNA: TGTGCCAGCAATAGGAGGGATTCTGGCTACACCTTC.

J is TRBJ2-7 and V is TRBV4-1, with TRBD2 matching 11 bases. The CDR3 contains 16 residues. CDR1 is MGHRA and CDR2 is YSYEKL in the germline V gene. V lost 4 bases to trimming and J lost 4 bases; unmatched junction nucleotides: 9. The CDR3 loop is CASSLTTSGMRYEQYF. The DNA for the CDR3 is TGCGCCAGCAGCCTCACGACTAGCGGGATGAGATACGAGCAGTACTTC.

The gene calls are TRBV5-6 and TRBJ2-7; weak D call: TRBD2 (5 bases). The CDR3 is made up of 12 amino acids. Germline V lookup: CDR1 SGHDT, CDR2 YYEEEE. Trimming removed 3 bases at V and 3 bases at J, with 7 bases between. DNA for the CDR3: TGTGCCAGCAGCTCGGGGTACTACGAGCAGTACTTC. Translated: CASSSGYYEQYF.

The chain uses TRBV29-1 and TRBJ1-2, with D possibly matching TRBD1 (5 bases). V shed 0 bases and J shed 8 bases, with 19 bases lying between them. The CDR3 loop spans 15 amino acids. The germline V gene has CDR1 SQVTM and CDR2 ANQGSEA. CDR3 sequence: CSVEDQGRVRGGYTF. In DNA form, the CDR3 reads TGCAGCGTTGAAGATCAGGGCAGGGTTCGGGGAGGCTACACCTTC. The full variable domain, with the rest looked up from reference TRBV29-1 and TRBJ1-2, is SAVISQKPSRDICQRGTSLTIQCQVDSQVTMMFWYRQQPGQSLTLIATANQGSEATYESGFVIDKFPISRPNLTFSTLTVSNMSPEDSSIYLCSVEDQGRVRGGYTFGSGTRLTVV.

This rearrangement joins TRBV29-1 to TRBJ2-2, with TRBD2 matching 11 bases. There are 15 residues in the CDR3. Germline CDR1 is SQVTM and CDR2 is ANQGSEA. V shed 7 bases, J shed 0 bases, and the junction held 4 bases outside the gene matches. The CDR3 DNA follows: TGCAGCGCGGCTAGCGGGGGGCCGAACACCGGGGAGCTGTTTTTT. Its protein product is CSAASGGPNTGELFF.

The J gene is TRBJ2-1, the V gene TRBV7-9; 11 positions match TRBD2. Germline V lookup: CDR1 SEHNR, CDR2 FQNEAQ (reference sequence). This CDR3 is 16 amino acids long. V shed 5 bases, J shed 2 bases, and the junction held 5 bases outside the gene matches. The CDR3 region is CASSARLAGTYNEQFF. CDR3 coding DNA: TGTGCCAGCAGCGCAAGACTAGCGGGAACCTACAATGAGCAGTTCTTC.

The CDR3 spells CASSSSGPYTGELFF. CDR3 bases: TGTGCCAGCAGCTCTAGCGGACCTTACACCGGGGAGCTGTTTTTT. The rearrangement links TRBV7-2 to TRBJ2-2; 7 nucleotides line up with TRBD2. The junction had 5 bases not matched to a gene; V was cut back by 4 bases and J by 3 bases. From germline, CDR1 is SGHTA and CDR2 FQGNSA. The CDR3 contains 15 residues.

This chain links TRBV9 with TRBJ2-3, with 7 nucleotides matching TRBD2. The CDR3 has 17 residues. After removal of 0 bases from V and 1 base from J, the junction contained 8 bases not matched to a gene. From germline, CDR1 is SGDLS and CDR2 YYNGEE. The CDR3 spells CASSVEGRLAGTDTQYF. The CDR3 nucleotides read TGTGCCAGCAGCGTAGAAGGTCGTCTAGCGGGCACAGATACGCAGTATTTT.